These 16 T cell receptor beta chains came from one sample sequenced in a study of cytomegalovirus exposure and HLA in healthy donors. Primers included in the PCR were 60 Vbeta and 13 Jbeta primers. Method: immunoSEQ multiplex PCR; TCRdb's copy keeps in-frame clones and lacks some. The table includes fewer than 250,000 clones, 60% to 80% detected once. Material: PBMCs. These receptors were obtained from a male donor in good health and CMV-seronegative.

This chain uses TRBV7-2 with TRBJ2-5; 7 nucleotides line up with TRBD1. The CDR3 spans 15 residues. Per the germline V gene, CDR1 is SGHTA and CDR2 is FQGNSA. The ends lost 5 bases at V and 1 base at J; junction bases unmatched: 7. The CDR3 region is CASSEGTVFQETQYF. The CDR3 region has the DNA TGTGCCAGCAGCGAAGGGACAGTGTTCCAAGAGACCCAGTACTTC. The full variable domain, rest sourced from reference TRBV7-2 and TRBJ2-5, is GAGVSQSPSNKVTEKGKDVELRCDPISGHTALYWYRQSLGQGLEFLIYFQGNSAPDKSGLPSDRFSAERTGGSVSTLTIQRTQQEDSAVYLCASSEGTVFQETQYFGPGTRLLVL.

This clone was seen a handful of times. V and J are TRBV10-1 and TRBJ2-7, with D hard to call. CDR1 is WNHNN, CDR2 SYGVQD, per germline (reference sequence). CDR3 length: 16 amino acids. Trimming removed 5 bases from V and 2 bases from J, with 19 bases in between. The CDR3 protein is CASSRKSSKAAYEQYF. In DNA form, the CDR3 reads TGCGCCAGCAGTAGGAAGTCATCTAAGGCGGCCTACGAGCAGTACTTC.

This clone was counted once. Here the CDR3 DNA reads TGTGCCAGCAGTTACTTTTCCGGGGAAAAACTGTTTTTT. Encoded protein: CASSYFSGEKLFF. The chain joins TRBV6-5 to TRBJ1-4; D is ambiguous. This CDR3 region has 13 residues. Trimming shortened V by 1 base and J by 8 bases, and 8 bases separated the two germline ends. Germline V gene sequence: CDR1 MNHEY, CDR2 SVGAGI.

The chain carries TRBV6-5 and TRBJ2-1; 7 bases agree with TRBD2. The CDR3 runs 15 residues. After removal of 6 bases from V and 5 bases from J, the junction contained 10 bases not matched to a gene. In germline, CDR1 is MNHEY, CDR2 SVGAGI. The CDR3 DNA sequence: TGTGCCAGCAGGGTGGGAGCGGGAACAAACAATGAGCAGTTCTTC. It translates to CASRVGAGTNNEQFF.

The chain combines TRBV9 with TRBJ2-5, with 8 bases lining up with TRBD1. V lost 4 bases, J lost 5 bases, and 13 bases stayed unmatched. There are 16 residues in the CDR3. The germline gives CDR1 SGDLS, CDR2 YYNGEE. This CDR3 reads CASSRGRTGSVETQYF. CDR3 in DNA: TGTGCCAGCAGCCGAGGGAGGACAGGGAGTGTTGAGACCCAGTACTTC.

V gene TRBV9 combines with J gene TRBJ2-4, with 9 positions matching TRBD1. The germline V gene encodes CDR1 SGDLS and CDR2 YYNGEE. V lost 3 bases and J lost 7; bases outside the gene matches: 5. This CDR3 has 14 residues. Here the CDR3 reads CASSAGQGSNIQYF. CDR3 bases: TGTGCCAGCAGCGCGGGACAGGGAAGCAACATTCAGTACTTC.

This clone was recorded a few times. The chain's CDR3 is CASSPDGTSIVEQYF. Here the CDR3 DNA reads TGTGCCAGCAGCCCAGATGGGACTAGTATAGTCGAGCAGTACTTC. The rearrangement joins TRBV9 to TRBJ2-7; TRBD2 agrees at 8 bases. The ends lost 4 bases at V and 6 bases at J; junction bases unmatched: 12. The CDR3 has 15 residues. From germline, CDR1 is SGDLS and CDR2 YYNGEE.

This chain connects TRBV7-3 to TRBJ2-3; maybe TRBD1 (6 bases). CDR3 length: 13 amino acids. Germline CDR1 and CDR2: SGHTA and FQGTGA. Trimming shortened V by 5 bases and J by 8 bases, and 14 bases separated the two germline ends. Here the CDR3 reads CASSTGSSGTQYF. The DNA for the CDR3 is TGTGCCAGCAGCACAGGGAGCTCCGGTACGCAGTATTTT.

The rearrangement joins TRBV30 to TRBJ1-1; unclear D gene. CDR3 length: 16 residues. Per the germline V gene, CDR1 is GTSNPN and CDR2 is SVGIG (reference sequence). Trimming shortened V by 4 bases and J by 0 bases, and 18 bases separated the two germline ends. CDR3 nucleotides: TGTGCCTGGACACGAGGGATGGGCATGGTGAACACTGAAGCTTTCTTT. Its translation: CAWTRGMGMVNTEAFF.

The V call is TRBV9, the J call TRBJ2-5, with TRBD2 matching over 8 bases. The V and J ends lost 1 base and 1 base, in that order; junction bases with no gene match: 9. The CDR3 has 17 amino acids. CDR1 SGDLS and CDR2 YYNGEE come from the germline V gene. CDR3 coding DNA: TGTGCCAGCAGCGTATCCCCCAGCGGGGGCCTCCAAGAGACCCAGTACTTC. Translated: CASSVSPSGGLQETQYF. Full variable domain (outside the CDR3, taken from reference TRBV9 and TRBJ2-5): DSGVTQTPKHLITATGQRVTLRCSPRSGDLSVYWYQQSLDQGLQFLIQYYNGEERAKGNILERFSAQQFPDLHSELNLSSLELGDSALYFCASSVSPSGGLQETQYFGPGTRLLVL.

This clone is a singleton in its sample. V gene TRBV4-2 combines with J gene TRBJ1-5; no firm D call. The CDR3 has 15 residues. The germline V and J ends were trimmed by 0 bases and 5 bases, with 11 bases remaining between them. CDR1 LGHNA and CDR2 YNFKEQ come from the germline V gene. This CDR3 is CASSQELTNYQPQHF. The DNA of the CDR3 is TGTGCCAGCAGCCAAGAGCTAACCAATTATCAGCCCCAGCATTTT.

The chain recombines TRBV14 with TRBJ1-1; possibly TRBD1 for D (5 bases). Germline lookup yields CDR1 SGHDN and CDR2 FVKESK. This CDR3 region has 14 residues. Trimming removed 4 bases from V and 0 bases from J, with 9 bases in between. The CDR3 bases are TGTGCCAGCAGCCTGGGGCAGTTGAACACTGAAGCTTTCTTT. Its translation is CASSLGQLNTEAFF. Looking up the rest from reference TRBV14 and TRBJ1-1 gives the full variable domain: EAGVTQFPSHSVIEKGQTVTLRCDPISGHDNLYWYRRVMGKEIKFLLHFVKESKQDESGMPNNRFLAERTGGTYSTLKVQPAELEDSGVYFCASSLGQLNTEAFFGQGTRLTVV.

The CDR3 region has the DNA TGTGCCATCAATGCCGGTTGGGAGCAGTACTTC. Amino acids: CAINAGWEQYF. This chain connects TRBV10-3 to TRBJ2-7; no clear D. Germline assignment: CDR1 ENHRY and CDR2 SYGVKD. CDR3 length: 11 residues. The germline V and J ends were trimmed by 7 bases and 7 bases, with 11 bases remaining between them.

CDR3 nucleotide sequence: TGTGCCAGCAGAGGAGGAGAGCAGTACTTC. Residues: CASRGGEQYF. The V and J genes are TRBV2 and TRBJ2-7; maybe TRBD2 (5 bases). Germline V gene lookup returns CDR1 SNHLY and CDR2 FYNNEI. V lost 6 bases and J lost 7, with 7 bases in between. The CDR3 length is 10 residues.

This chain uses TRBV19 with TRBJ2-7, with D possibly matching TRBD1 (6 bases). Germline assignment: CDR1 LNHDA and CDR2 SQIVND (reference sequence). V was trimmed by 1 base and J by 3 bases, leaving 10 bases between them. CDR3 length: 14 amino acids. DNA of the CDR3: TGTGCCAGTAGTATAGTCGGGACACACTACGAGCAGTACTTC. Its protein product is CASSIVGTHYEQYF.

The chain links TRBV27 to TRBJ1-3, with D possibly matching TRBD1 (6 bases). There are 15 residues in the CDR3. Between the trimmed V and J ends, which lost 5 bases and 0 bases, there was a span of 11 bases. Germline loops: CDR1 MNHEY, CDR2 SMNVEV (reference sequence). Here the CDR3 reads CASSPTGHSGNTIYF. In DNA, the CDR3 is TGTGCCAGCAGTCCCACAGGGCACTCTGGAAACACCATATATTTT.